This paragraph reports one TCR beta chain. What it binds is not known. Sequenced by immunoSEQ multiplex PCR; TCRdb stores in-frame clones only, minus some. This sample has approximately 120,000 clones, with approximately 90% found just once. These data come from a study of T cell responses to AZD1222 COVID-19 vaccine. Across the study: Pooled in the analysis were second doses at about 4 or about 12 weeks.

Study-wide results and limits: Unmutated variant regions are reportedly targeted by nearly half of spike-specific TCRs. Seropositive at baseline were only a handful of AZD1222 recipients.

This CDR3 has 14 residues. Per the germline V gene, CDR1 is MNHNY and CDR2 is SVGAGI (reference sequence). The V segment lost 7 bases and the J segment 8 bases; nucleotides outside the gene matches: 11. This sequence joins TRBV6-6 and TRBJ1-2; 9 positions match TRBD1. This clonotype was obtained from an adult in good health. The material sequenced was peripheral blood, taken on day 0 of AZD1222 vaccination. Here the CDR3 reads CASTIQGANQGYTF. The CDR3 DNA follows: TGTGCCAGCACTATACAGGGGGCAAATCAGGGCTACACCTTC.